The 5 T cell receptor beta chains presented below share a single source sample, sequenced in a study of T cells in Graves' hyperthyroidism and ophthalmopathy. From RNA transcripts, TCR beta CDR3 regions were amplified. HTBI primers were used for first-round RT-PCR of the TCR CDR3. In TCRdb, the multiplex PCR reads were re-called with MiXCR into one record per CDR3 protein. The sample consists of roughly 400,000 distinct CDR3 sequences, around a sixth of them appearing once. Sample: blood. These receptors were collected from a woman between 18 and 29 years old with Graves' hyperthyroidism that later progressed to Graves' ophthalmopathy.

This clonotype was detected only a few times. The chain employs TRBV5-1 and TRBJ2-7, with no clear D. The CDR3 spans 12 residues. CDR1 and CDR2 from the germline V gene are SGHRS and YFSETQ. V shed 3 bases and J shed 5 bases, with 9 bases lying between them. The CDR3 bases are TGCGCCAGCAGCTCCACCTTTAACGAGCAGTACTTC. Protein sequence: CASSSTFNEQYF. The full variable domain, in which reference TRBV5-1 and TRBJ2-7 provide the parts outside the CDR3, is KAGVTQTPRYLIKTRGQQVTLSCSPISGHRSVSWYQQTPGQGLQFLFEYFSETQRNKGNFPGRFSGRQFSNSRSEMNVSTLELGDSALYLCASSSTFNEQYFGPGTRLTVT.

CDR3 in DNA: TGTGCCAGCAGTTCACAGGGGGGGATCGGGGAGCTGTTTTTT. It is translated as CASSSQGGIGELFF. The chain has TRBV6-2 or TRBV6-3 and TRBJ2-2, with TRBD1 as a possible D gene (8 bases). CDR1 is MNHEY, CDR2 SVGEGT, per germline. Trimming removed 4 bases from V and 7 bases from J, with 13 bases in between. The CDR3 covers 14 residues.

This clonotype was detected many times. V is TRBV7-2 and J is TRBJ1-2; D might be TRBD1 (5 bases). CDR3 length: 14 amino acids. Per germline, CDR1 SGHTA and CDR2 FQGNSA. Trimming removed 0 bases at V and 5 bases at J, with 10 bases between. The CDR3 sequence: CASSLADGAYGYTF. The DNA of the CDR3 is TGTGCCAGCAGCTTAGCGGACGGGGCTTATGGCTACACCTTC.

The J gene is TRBJ1-6, the V gene TRBV28, with 9 bases aligning to TRBD1. Germline CDR1 is MDHEN and CDR2 is SYDVKM. This CDR3 has 14 amino acids. Unmatched junction bases numbered 8, after V lost 8 bases and J lost 9 bases. The CDR3 spells CASGRDREVSPLHF. The CDR3 nucleotides are TGTGCCAGCGGACGGGACAGGGAAGTTTCACCCCTCCACTTT.

The V call is TRBV4-1, the J call TRBJ1-5; D perhaps matches TRBD1 (6 bases). Germline CDR1 and CDR2: MGHRA and YSYEKL. The CDR3 length is 16 residues. V was clipped by 0 bases and J by 0 bases, with 9 bases between them. CDR3 amino acids: CASSQEGGLSNQPQHF. The DNA of the CDR3 is TGCGCCAGCAGCCAAGAGGGGGGCCTTAGCAATCAGCCCCAGCATTTT.